This entry is about one T cell receptor beta chain. The CDR3 sequence is 14 residues long. The germline V and J ends were trimmed by 5 bases and 1 base, with 8 bases remaining between them. Germline-derived CDR1 and CDR2 are SGHTA and FQGTGA. Some clones are missing from TCRdb's copy, which holds only in-frame ones; the method was immunoSEQ multiplex PCR. The sample carries roughly 96,000 clones, roughly 80% recorded once. The data derive from a study of OX40 agonist ivuxolimab in advanced cancers. The chain has TRBV7-3 and TRBJ2-2; possibly TRBD1 for D (6 bases). The starting material was CD4+ or CD8+ T cells sorted from blood, obtained in a trial of the OX40 agonist ivuxolimab. This clonotype was obtained from an adult with an advanced solid tumor such as melanoma, head and neck, liver or kidney cancer. CDR3 loop: CASSPQGNTGELFF. The CDR3 coding sequence is TGTGCCAGCAGCCCACAGGGGAACACCGGGGAGCTGTTTTTT.